What follows are 5 T cell receptor beta chains derived from one specimen sequenced in a study of T cells in tuberculosis. The method was immunoSEQ multiplex PCR; TCRdb's version includes in-frame clones alone and lacks a portion of them. Found here are tens of thousands of clones, 90% to 95% of them singletons; the top ten hold 2.2%. The sample was PBMCs. These TCRs come from a donor between 10 and 35 years old with latent tuberculosis or without tuberculosis infection.

This chain connects TRBV6-1 to TRBJ2-7; 12 bases line up with TRBD2. The trim removed 1 base at V and 2 bases at J, leaving 3 bases unmatched. The CDR3 runs 16 residues. Germline V CDR1 and CDR2: MNHNS, SASEGT. CDR3 coding DNA: TGTGCCAGCAGTGAAGAGGCTAGCGGGGGGGCCTACGAGCAGTACTTC. Its translation is CASSEEASGGAYEQYF.

The V call is TRBV6-4, the J call TRBJ2-1, with 7 bases aligning to TRBD2. The CDR3 runs to 16 residues. The ends lost 0 bases at V and 8 bases at J; junction bases unmatched: 10. Germline V gene lookup returns CDR1 MRHNA and CDR2 SNTAGT. CDR3 loop: CASSDSTSFVNDEQFF. For the CDR3, the DNA is TGTGCCAGCAGTGACTCGACTAGCTTCGTCAATGATGAGCAGTTCTTC.

V gene TRBV11-2 combines with J gene TRBJ1-1; maybe TRBD1 (5 bases). V shed 4 bases and J shed 7 bases, with 13 bases lying between them. This CDR3 has 13 residues. CDR1 SGHAT and CDR2 FQNNGV come from the germline V gene. The CDR3 is CASSSGGGLEAFF. The CDR3 coding sequence is TGTGCCAGCAGCTCGGGGGGAGGTCTTGAAGCTTTCTTT.

The genes are TRBV15 and TRBJ2-7, with 8 nucleotides matching TRBD2. The junction had 4 bases not matched to a gene; V was cut back by 0 bases and J by 3 bases. The CDR3 is made up of 15 amino acids. Germline V gives CDR1 LNHNV, CDR2 YYDKDF (reference sequence). The CDR3 DNA is TGTGCCACCAGCAGAGATCAAACTAGCGGCTACGAGCAGTACTTC. Its translation: CATSRDQTSGYEQYF.

Only a few counts were recorded for this clone. The chain combines TRBV7-9 with TRBJ1-1; unclear D gene. The CDR3 runs to 13 residues. CDR1 and CDR2 (germline): SEHNR, FQNEAQ (reference sequence). The germline V and J ends were trimmed by 5 bases and 1 base, with 8 bases remaining between them. The CDR3 reads CASSRAPNTEAFF. The CDR3 DNA follows: TGTGCCAGCAGCCGCGCCCCGAACACTGAAGCTTTCTTT.